One sample yielded the 23 T cell receptor beta chains listed below, sequenced in a study of response to subunit inactivated influenza vaccine. Using its own MiXCR run on the RT-PCR reads, TCRdb lists one record per CDR3 protein. The table has more than 600,000 distinct CDR3 sequences, 18% seen once. The specimen comprised PBMCs from blood, sampled around 5 days after vaccination. The receptors derive from a man between 50 and 59 years old who received an inactivated influenza vaccine.

A word on this clonotype: The junction does not match germline at one end; this may be a read error. V is TRBV29-1 and J is TRBJ2-7, with TRBD2 matching over 7 bases. The CDR3 contains 14 residues. Per the germline V gene, CDR1 is SQVTM and CDR2 is ANQGSEA. CDR3 DNA: TGCAGCGTTGATTTCGGACTAGGACGTAAGGAGCAGCACTTC. Residues: CSVDFGLGRKEQHF.

The rearrangement links TRBV5-1 to TRBJ2-1; no reliable D call. Trimming pared 0 bases from V and 5 bases from J, leaving 9 bases between. Germline CDR1 is SGHRS and CDR2 is YFSETQ. CDR3 size: 14 residues. The chain's CDR3 is CASSLGKGDNEQFF. CDR3 nucleotide sequence: TGCGCCAGCAGCTTGGGGAAGGGCGACAATGAGCAGTTCTTC. The full variable domain, with the rest looked up from reference TRBV5-1 and TRBJ2-1, is KAGVTQTPRYLIKTRGQQVTLSCSPISGHRSVSWYQQTPGQGLQFLFEYFSETQRNKGNFPGRFSGRQFSNSRSEMNVSTLELGDSALYLCASSLGKGDNEQFFGPGTRLTVL.

This clonotype appeared many times. V gene TRBV6-2 or TRBV6-3 combines with J gene TRBJ1-1; 8 bases are shared with TRBD1. This CDR3 spans 14 amino acids. Trimming removed 4 bases from V and 1 base from J; junction bases left unmatched: 2. The V gene's germline CDR1 is MNHEY and CDR2 SVGEGT. The CDR3 bases are TGTGCCAGCAGTTCGACAGGGGCGAACACTGAAGCTTTCTTT. Residues: CASSSTGANTEAFF.

The rearrangement links TRBV6-2 or TRBV6-3 to TRBJ2-6; TRBD1 agrees at 7 bases. The CDR3 is 20 amino acids. The germline V gene encodes CDR1 MNHEY and CDR2 SVGEGT. The V segment lost 2 bases and the J segment 0 bases; nucleotides outside the gene matches: 13. The CDR3 spells CASSYEGAKRSFSGANVLTF. CDR3 nucleotides: TGTGCCAGCAGTTACGAGGGGGCCAAACGATCCTTCTCTGGGGCCAACGTCCTGACTTTC.

This chain connects TRBV29-1 to TRBJ1-2; tentative D call: TRBD1 (5 bases). The germline V and J ends were trimmed by 0 bases and 4 bases, with 12 bases remaining between them. Per germline, CDR1 SQVTM and CDR2 ANQGSEA. This CDR3 has 14 amino acids. CDR3 loop: CSVEDGGEAYGYTF. Written as DNA, the CDR3 is TGCAGCGTTGAAGATGGAGGGGAAGCCTATGGCTACACCTTC.

This chain links TRBV6-6 with TRBJ1-5; a possible D gene is TRBD1 (6 bases). Trimming pared 8 bases from V and 3 bases from J, leaving 8 bases between. The CDR3 loop spans 12 amino acids. Germline V CDR1 and CDR2: MNHNY, SVGAGI (reference sequence). CDR3 nucleotides: TGTGCCAGCGGACAGCTCAATCAGCCCCAGCATTTT. Translating gives CASGQLNQPQHF.

V and J are TRBV4-3 and TRBJ2-5; 8 nucleotides match TRBD1. J gave up 1 base and V 0 bases, and 7 bases lay outside the gene matches. CDR1 is LGHNA, CDR2 YSLEER, per germline. CDR3 length: 17 residues. In DNA, the CDR3 is TGCGCCAGCAGCCAAGATTTAGCAGGGGGCAGCCAAGAGACCCAGTACTTC. Protein sequence: CASSQDLAGGSQETQYF.

This clonotype was recorded a few times. This chain links TRBV29-1 with TRBJ2-5; D gene unclear. Germline V lookup: CDR1 SQVTM, CDR2 ANQGSEA. The CDR3 is 13 residues long. V lost 2 bases and J 4 bases, leaving 11 bases between the germline ends. This CDR3 reads CSVEPLWVETQYF. The CDR3 nucleotides read TGCAGCGTTGAACCCTTGTGGGTAGAGACCCAGTACTTC.

The table lists this clonotype with a few counts. J is TRBJ2-7 and V is TRBV6-2 or TRBV6-3; 11 bases line up with TRBD2. CDR3 length: 15 residues. Germline V gene sequence: CDR1 MNHEY, CDR2 SVGEGT. With V trimmed by 5 bases and J by 3 bases, 6 bases remained unmatched. The CDR3 DNA reads TGTGCCAGCAGTAAACTAGCGGGGGACCTCTACGAGCAGTACTTC. Protein sequence: CASSKLAGDLYEQYF.

This clonotype has only a few counts. The genes are TRBV20-1 and TRBJ2-7; 8 bases map to TRBD2. The CDR3 is 13 residues long. The germline CDR1 and CDR2 sequences are DFQATT and SNEGSKA (reference sequence). Trimming cost V 6 bases and J 5 bases; bases outside gene matches: 9. The CDR3 here is CSAPGLVIDEQYF. The CDR3 DNA reads as TGCAGTGCACCGGGACTAGTTATCGACGAGCAGTACTTC.

The CDR3 bases are TGTGCCACCAGCATAGGGACGGGGAATCAGCCCCAGCATTTT. Translating gives CATSIGTGNQPQHF. V usage is TRBV15 and J usage is TRBJ1-5; possible D gene TRBD1, 5 bases. Trimming left V 4 bases short and J 4 bases short, with 11 bases between. The CDR3 has 14 amino acids. Looked up from germline, CDR1 is LNHNV and CDR2 is YYDKDF (reference sequence).

This clonotype has just a few counts. The genes are TRBV6-6 and TRBJ1-1; D is perhaps TRBD1 (5 bases). Germline CDR1 MNHNY, CDR2 SVGAGI (reference sequence). The CDR3 is 13 amino acids. The germline V and J ends were trimmed by 5 bases and 6 bases, with 13 bases remaining between them. The CDR3 loop is CASSPYRSAEAFF. The CDR3 DNA reads as TGTGCCAGCAGTCCCTACAGGAGCGCTGAAGCTTTCTTT.

The chain links TRBV20-1 to TRBJ1-5; D is perhaps TRBD1 (5 bases). Germline assignment: CDR1 DFQATT and CDR2 SNEGSKA (reference sequence). The CDR3 length is 15 residues. Trimming took off 0 bases at V and 8 bases at J, with 17 bases between the two ends. In DNA form, the CDR3 reads TGCAGTGCTAGAGATCTCCAGGACACGGCCGAGCCCCAGCATTTT. This sequence encodes CSARDLQDTAEPQHF.

Only a few counts were recorded for this clonotype. The genes are TRBV4-2 and TRBJ2-1, with TRBD2 identical over 8 bases. Per the germline V gene, CDR1 is LGHNA and CDR2 is YNFKEQ. The CDR3 spans 15 residues. V was clipped by 6 bases and J by 6 bases; unmatched bases: 10. The CDR3 DNA sequence: TGTGCCAGCAGTACCGGGGGACTAGTTCTCAATGAGCAGTTCTTC. Protein: CASSTGGLVLNEQFF.

This clonotype has a handful of counts. The rearrangement links TRBV28 to TRBJ2-1, with TRBD2 matching over 10 bases. Per the germline V gene, CDR1 is MDHEN and CDR2 is SYDVKM. This CDR3 is 16 amino acids long. Trimming took 4 bases from V and 8 from J; bases not matched to a gene: 11. The CDR3, as DNA: TGTGCCAGCAGTTCTCCCTCTGAGCGGGAGGGCGATGAGCAGTTCTTC. As protein: CASSSPSEREGDEQFF.

The chain combines TRBV7-9 with TRBJ2-7; possibly TRBD1 for D (6 bases). Germline CDR1 and CDR2: SEHNR and FQNEAQ (reference sequence). CDR3 length: 13 residues. V was pared by 5 bases and J by 12 bases, with 20 bases between. The CDR3 nucleotides read TGTGCCAGCAGCCTCCCGGGACAAGTGGTAGGGTACTTC. It translates to CASSLPGQVVGYF.

This clonotype was found a few times. V usage is TRBV11-1 and J usage is TRBJ2-1; D gene uncertain. Germline loops: CDR1 SGHAT, CDR2 FQDESV (reference sequence). CDR3 length: 18 amino acids. Trimming removed 0 bases at V and 0 bases at J, with 15 bases between. DNA of the CDR3: TGTGCCAGCAGCTTAGCCAGGCATACCTTGAGCTCCTACAATGAGCAGTTCTTC. This encodes CASSLARHTLSSYNEQFF.

This clonotype has just a few counts. The V and J genes are TRBV3-1 and TRBJ2-1, with 10 bases fitting TRBD2. CDR3 length equals 13 residues. After removal of 10 bases from V and 6 bases from J, the junction contained 6 bases not matched to a gene. Germline values: CDR1 LGHDT, CDR2 YNNKEL (reference sequence). Here the CDR3 reads CATTQRGGNEQFF. The CDR3 DNA sequence: TGTGCCACCACACAGCGGGGGGGCAATGAGCAGTTCTTC.

The chain couples TRBV11-2 to TRBJ1-4, with a weak D call TRBD1 (5 bases). The length of the CDR3 is 17 residues. V lost 4 bases to trimming and J lost 0 bases, with 15 bases between them. Germline V CDR1 and CDR2: SGHAT, FQNNGV. CDR3 residues: CASSSKSDSATNEKLFF. CDR3 nucleotides: TGTGCCAGCAGCTCAAAATCCGACAGTGCAACTAATGAAAAACTGTTTTTT.

This clonotype was seen a handful of times. V is TRBV20-1 and J is TRBJ2-7; the D is unclear. Trimming took 1 base from V and 2 from J, leaving 18 bases between them. CDR1 is DFQATT, CDR2 SNEGSKA, per germline (reference sequence). There are 16 residues in the CDR3. The CDR3 bases are TGCAGTGCTAGAGGAACGGCCTGGGTTGGGGCCTACGAGCAGTACTTC. It translates to CSARGTAWVGAYEQYF.

This clonotype was detected a few times. This rearrangement joins TRBV13 to TRBJ2-7, with a possible D match to TRBD2 (5 bases). Germline V lookup: CDR1 PRHDT, CDR2 FYEKMQ (reference sequence). Trimming removed 5 bases from V and 3 bases from J, with 11 bases in between. The CDR3 runs 13 residues. CDR3 bases: TGTGCCAGCAGCCAAAAGGGAGTCTACGAGCAGTACTTC. This codes for CASSQKGVYEQYF.

This clonotype was picked up a small number of times. V is TRBV12-3 or TRBV12-4 and J is TRBJ2-5; D uncertain. Trimming stripped 8 bases from V and 5 bases from J, with 9 bases between. The CDR3 extends over 11 amino acids. CDR3 DNA: TGTGCCAGCTCCCGAACGGAGACCCAGTACTTC. It codes for CASSRTETQYF.

This clonotype was seen many times. The gene calls are TRBV12-3 or TRBV12-4 and TRBJ2-2; 7 nucleotides line up with TRBD1. The CDR3 is 15 amino acids. V shed 4 bases and J 1 base; nucleotides not matched to a gene: 3. The chain's CDR3 is CASSYRGLNTGELFF. The CDR3 coding sequence is TGTGCCAGCAGTTACAGGGGATTGAACACCGGGGAGCTGTTTTTT.